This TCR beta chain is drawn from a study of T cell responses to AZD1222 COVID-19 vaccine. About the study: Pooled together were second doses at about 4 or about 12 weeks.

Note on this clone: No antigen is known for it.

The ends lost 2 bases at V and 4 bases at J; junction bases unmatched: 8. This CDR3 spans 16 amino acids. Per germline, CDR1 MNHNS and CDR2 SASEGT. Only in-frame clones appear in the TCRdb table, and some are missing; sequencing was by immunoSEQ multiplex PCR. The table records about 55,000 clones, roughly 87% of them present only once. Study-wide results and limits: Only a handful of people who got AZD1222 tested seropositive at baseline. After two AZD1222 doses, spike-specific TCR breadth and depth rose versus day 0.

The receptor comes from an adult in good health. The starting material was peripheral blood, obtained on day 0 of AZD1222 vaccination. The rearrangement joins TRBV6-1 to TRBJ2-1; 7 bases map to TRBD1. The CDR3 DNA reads TGTGCCAGCAGTGAACTCGAGGGGGCGCGGTACAATGAGCAGTTCTTC. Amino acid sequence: CASSELEGARYNEQFF.